This TCR beta chain was captured by sequencing in a study of shared clonotypes between healthy human individuals. Study observations and caveats: Shared clonotypes across all four donors exceeded non-shared ones in generation probability. The naive CD4 repertoires of a few donors were compared, and approximately 5% of clonotypes were shared.

The sample holds many counts of this clone. The target antigen is unknown. The CDR3 is made up of 15 amino acids. Germline CDR1 SGHNT, CDR2 YYREEE (reference sequence). V lost 3 bases and J lost 3; bases outside the gene matches: 6. The assay ran at deep level. Libraries were prepared by immunoSEQ multiplex PCR; TCRdb keeps only in-frame clonotypes and omits some of them. The sample yields about 1 million clones, roughly 75% seen once. The receptor's source is a man aged 18 to 30 in good health. Sequencing was performed on memory CD4+ T cells sorted from blood. Subset here: CD45RA-negative fraction. The chain recombines TRBV5-4 with TRBJ2-7; 10 bases are shared with TRBD1. The CDR3 sequence: CASSSGQGGIYEQYF. CDR3 in DNA: TGTGCCAGCAGCTCTGGACAGGGGGGTATCTACGAGCAGTACTTC.